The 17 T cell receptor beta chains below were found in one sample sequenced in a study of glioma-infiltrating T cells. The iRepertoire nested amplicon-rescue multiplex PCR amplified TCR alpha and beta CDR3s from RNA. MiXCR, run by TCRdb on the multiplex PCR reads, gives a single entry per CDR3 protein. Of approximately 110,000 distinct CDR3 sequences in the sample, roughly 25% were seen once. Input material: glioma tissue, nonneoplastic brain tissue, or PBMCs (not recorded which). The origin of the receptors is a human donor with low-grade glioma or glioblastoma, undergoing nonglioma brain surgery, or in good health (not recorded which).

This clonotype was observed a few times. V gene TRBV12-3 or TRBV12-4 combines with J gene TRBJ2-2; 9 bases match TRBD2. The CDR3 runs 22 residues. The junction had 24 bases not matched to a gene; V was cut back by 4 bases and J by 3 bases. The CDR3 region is CASSWGVGYVAGDVGYTGELFF. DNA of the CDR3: TGTGCCAGCAGTTGGGGGGTGGGGTACGTAGCGGGAGATGTCGGGTACACCGGGGAGCTGTTTTTT.

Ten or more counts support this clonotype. CDR3 bases: TGTGCCAGCAGTCCAACCCGGGACCTTTACGAGTTCTTC. Residues: CASSPTRDLYEFF. The chain recombines TRBV12-3 or TRBV12-4 with TRBJ2-1; perhaps D is TRBD1 or TRBD2 (5 bases each). CDR3 size: 13 residues. V was trimmed by 5 bases and J by 14 bases, leaving 19 bases between them.

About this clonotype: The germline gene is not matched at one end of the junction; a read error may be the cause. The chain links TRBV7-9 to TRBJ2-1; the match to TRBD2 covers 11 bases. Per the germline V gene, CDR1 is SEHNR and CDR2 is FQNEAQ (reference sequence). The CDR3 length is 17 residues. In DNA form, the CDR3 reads TGTGCCAGCAGCTTCCCTACTAGCGGGAGCTCCTACAATGAGCAGTCCTTC. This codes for CASSFPTSGSSYNEQSF.

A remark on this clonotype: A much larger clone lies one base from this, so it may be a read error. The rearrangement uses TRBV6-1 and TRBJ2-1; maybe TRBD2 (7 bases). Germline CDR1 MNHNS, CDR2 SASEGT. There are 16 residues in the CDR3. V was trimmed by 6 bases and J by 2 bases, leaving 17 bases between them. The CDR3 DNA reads TGTGCCAGCAGACGAGACGGGGGGCCCACCTACAATGAGCAGTTCTTC. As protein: CASRRDGGPTYNEQFF.

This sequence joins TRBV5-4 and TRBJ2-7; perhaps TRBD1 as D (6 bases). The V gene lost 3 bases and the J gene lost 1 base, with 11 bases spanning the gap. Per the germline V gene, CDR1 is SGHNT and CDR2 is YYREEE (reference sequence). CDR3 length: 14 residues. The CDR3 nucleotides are TGTGCCAGCAGCTCTAAGACAGGATCCTACGAGCAGTACTTC. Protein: CASSSKTGSYEQYF.

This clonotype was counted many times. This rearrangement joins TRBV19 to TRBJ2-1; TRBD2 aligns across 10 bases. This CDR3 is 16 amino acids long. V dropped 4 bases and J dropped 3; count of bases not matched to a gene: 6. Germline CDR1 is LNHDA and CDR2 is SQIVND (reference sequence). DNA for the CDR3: TGTGCCAGTAGTACCTGGACTAGCGGCCTCTACAATGAGCAGTTCTTC. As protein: CASSTWTSGLYNEQFF. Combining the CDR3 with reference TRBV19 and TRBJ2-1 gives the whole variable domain DGGITQSPKYLFRKEGQNVTLSCEQNLNHDAMYWYRQDPGQGLRLIYYSQIVNDFQKGDIAEGYSVSREKKESFPLTVTSAQKNPTAFYLCASSTWTSGLYNEQFFGPGTRLTVL.

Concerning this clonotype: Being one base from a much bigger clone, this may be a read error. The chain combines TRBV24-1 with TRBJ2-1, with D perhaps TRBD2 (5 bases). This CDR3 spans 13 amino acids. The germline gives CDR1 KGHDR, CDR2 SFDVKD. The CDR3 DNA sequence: TGTGCCACCAGTGATGGGAGCTACGATGAGCAGTTCTTC. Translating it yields CATSDGSYDEQFF.

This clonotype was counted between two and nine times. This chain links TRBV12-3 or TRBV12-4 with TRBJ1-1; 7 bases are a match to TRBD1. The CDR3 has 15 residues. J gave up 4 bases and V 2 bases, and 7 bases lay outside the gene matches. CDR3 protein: CASSLTPGGGTEAFF. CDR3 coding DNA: TGTGCCAGCAGTTTAACCCCAGGGGGGGGCACTGAAGCTTTCTTT.

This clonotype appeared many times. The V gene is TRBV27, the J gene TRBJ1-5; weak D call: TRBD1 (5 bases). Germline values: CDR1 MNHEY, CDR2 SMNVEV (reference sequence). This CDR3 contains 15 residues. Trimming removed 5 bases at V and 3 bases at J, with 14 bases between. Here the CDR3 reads CASSPQSGNNQPQHF. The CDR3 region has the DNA TGTGCCAGCAGTCCACAATCAGGGAACAATCAGCCCCAGCATTTT.

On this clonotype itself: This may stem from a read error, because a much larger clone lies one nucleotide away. In DNA form, the CDR3 reads TGTGCCAGCTCATCCCTGGACAGCACTGAAGCTTTCTTT. Translation gives CASSSLDSTEAFF. This chain links TRBV18 with TRBJ1-1; maybe TRBD1 (6 bases). Germline CDR1 is KGHSH and CDR2 is LQKENI. CDR3 length: 13 residues. Trimming left V 5 bases short and J 4 bases short, with 11 bases between.

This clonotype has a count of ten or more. CDR3 sequence reads: CASSLSSGYSYEQYF. The CDR3 region has the DNA TGCGCCAGCAGCCTAAGTAGCGGGTACTCCTACGAGCAGTACTTC. The chain combines TRBV4-1 with TRBJ2-7, with 7 bases fitting TRBD2. The CDR3 covers 15 residues. Germline V gene sequence: CDR1 MGHRA, CDR2 YSYEKL. The V gene end was trimmed by 4 bases and the J gene end by 0 bases; junction bases not matched to a gene: 6.

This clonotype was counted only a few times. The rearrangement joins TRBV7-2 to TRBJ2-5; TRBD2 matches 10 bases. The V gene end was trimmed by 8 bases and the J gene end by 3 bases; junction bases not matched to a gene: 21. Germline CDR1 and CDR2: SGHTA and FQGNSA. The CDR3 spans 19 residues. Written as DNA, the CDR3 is TGTGCCAGCCGATCGCCCGATTTAGCGGGAGGTTACCCAAAAGAGACCCAGTACTTC. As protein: CASRSPDLAGGYPKETQYF. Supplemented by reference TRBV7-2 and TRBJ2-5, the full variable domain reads GAGVSQSPSNKVTEKGKDVELRCDPISGHTALYWYRQSLGQGLEFLIYFQGNSAPDKSGLPSDRFSAERTGGSVSTLTIQRTQQEDSAVYLCASRSPDLAGGYPKETQYFGPGTRLLVL.

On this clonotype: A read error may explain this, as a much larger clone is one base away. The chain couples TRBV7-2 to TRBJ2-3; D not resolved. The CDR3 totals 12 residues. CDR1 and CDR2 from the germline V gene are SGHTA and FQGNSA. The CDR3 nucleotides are TGTGCCAGCGGCTTAGTCGCAGATACGCAGTATTTT. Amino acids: CASGLVADTQYF. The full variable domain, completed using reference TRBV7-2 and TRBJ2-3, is GAGVSQSPSNKVTEKGKDVELRCDPISGHTALYWYRQSLGQGLEFLIYFQGNSAPDKSGLPSDRFSAERTGGSVSTLTIQRTQQEDSAVYLCASGLVADTQYFGPGTRLTVL.

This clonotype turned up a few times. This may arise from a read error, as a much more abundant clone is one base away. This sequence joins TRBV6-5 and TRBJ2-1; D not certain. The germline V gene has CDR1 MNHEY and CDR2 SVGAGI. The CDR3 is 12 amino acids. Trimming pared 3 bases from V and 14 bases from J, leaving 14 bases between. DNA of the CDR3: TGTGCCAGCAGTTATTCTCCCTGTGGGAAGTTCTTC. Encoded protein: CASSYSPCGKFF.

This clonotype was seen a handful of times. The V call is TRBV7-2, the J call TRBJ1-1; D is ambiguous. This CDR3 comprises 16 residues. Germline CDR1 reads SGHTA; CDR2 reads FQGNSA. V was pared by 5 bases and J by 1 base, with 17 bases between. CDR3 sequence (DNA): TGTGCCAGCAGCCTAGAGGTCCCCCCCTGGAACACTGAAGCTTTCTTT. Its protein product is CASSLEVPPWNTEAFF.

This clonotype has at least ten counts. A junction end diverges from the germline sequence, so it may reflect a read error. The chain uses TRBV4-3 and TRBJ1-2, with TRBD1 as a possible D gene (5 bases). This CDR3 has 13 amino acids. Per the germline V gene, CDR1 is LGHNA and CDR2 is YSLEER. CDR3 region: CASSPQVNYGYTF. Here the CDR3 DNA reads TGTGCCAGCAGTCCACAGGTTAACTATGGCTACACCTTC.

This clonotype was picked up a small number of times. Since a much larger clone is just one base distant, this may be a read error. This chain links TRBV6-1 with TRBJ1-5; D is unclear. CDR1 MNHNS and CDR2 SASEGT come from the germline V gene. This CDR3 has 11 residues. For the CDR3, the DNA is TGTGCCAGCAGAGAGGACCAGGTGGGAAATTTT. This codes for CASREDQVGNF.